Presented here are 13 T cell receptor beta chains from one specimen sequenced in a study of cytomegalovirus exposure and HLA in healthy donors. The PCR was carried out with 60 Vbeta primers and 13 Jbeta primers. Produced via immunoSEQ multiplex PCR; TCRdb's table is partial and in-frame only. Among about 200,000 clones listed, roughly 80% were seen once. Sequenced material: PBMCs. The receptor set was obtained from a girl aged 2 to 9 in good health and CMV-seronegative.

This clone was observed a handful of times. This chain joins TRBV25-1 and TRBJ2-1; possibly TRBD1 for D (5 bases). This CDR3 is 17 amino acids long. In germline, CDR1 is MGHDK, CDR2 SYGVNS. V lost 3 bases and J lost 7, with 22 bases in between. The CDR3 coding sequence is TGTGCCAGCAGTGACCCCTGGGGCAGTAAACACAGGAATGAGCAGTTCTTC. Its protein product is CASSDPWGSKHRNEQFF. Supplemented by reference TRBV25-1 and TRBJ2-1, the full variable domain reads EADIYQTPRYLVIGTGKKITLECSQTMGHDKMYWYQQDPGMELHLIHYSYGVNSTEKGDLSSESTVSRIRTEHFPLTLESARPSHTSQYLCASSDPWGSKHRNEQFFGPGTRLTVL.

CDR3 loop: CASSPTSSNTGELFF. CDR3 DNA sequence: TGTGCCAGCAGCCCGACTAGCTCGAACACCGGGGAGCTGTTTTTT. This sequence joins TRBV7-9 and TRBJ2-2; 7 bases fit TRBD2. Germline values: CDR1 SEHNR, CDR2 FQNEAQ (reference sequence). The CDR3 loop spans 15 amino acids. The V segment lost 5 bases and the J segment 0 bases; nucleotides outside the gene matches: 3.

The V call is TRBV7-9, the J call TRBJ1-6; D gene unclear. This CDR3 contains 10 residues. The V end was cut by 8 bases, the J end by 10 bases, with 6 bases between. Germline V gene sequence: CDR1 SEHNR, CDR2 FQNEAQ (reference sequence). CDR3 sequence: CASGGSPLHF. The CDR3 DNA sequence: TGTGCCAGCGGCGGGTCACCCCTCCACTTT.

This sequence joins TRBV14 and TRBJ2-1; perhaps TRBD1 as D (6 bases). Germline V gives CDR1 SGHDN, CDR2 FVKESK. Trimming removed 4 bases at V and 4 bases at J, with 20 bases between. CDR3 length: 17 amino acids. The CDR3 sequence is CASSLHPGDLLYNEQFF. The CDR3 nucleotides are TGTGCCAGCAGCCTCCACCCAGGGGATCTCCTTTACAATGAGCAGTTCTTC.

The chain carries TRBV29-1 and TRBJ2-1; no reliable D call. There are 14 residues in the CDR3. V was pared by 4 bases and J by 6 bases, with 16 bases between. Germline V CDR1 and CDR2: SQVTM, ANQGSEA. CDR3 sequence reads: CSVVVGGWVNEQFF. The CDR3 DNA is TGCAGCGTTGTGGTTGGCGGCTGGGTCAATGAGCAGTTCTTC.

This chain connects TRBV2 to TRBJ2-7; 8 bases map to TRBD2. The germline gives CDR1 SNHLY, CDR2 FYNNEI. CDR3 length: 16 residues. Unmatched junction bases numbered 10, after V lost 3 bases and J lost 3 bases. The CDR3 protein is CASSEWKREKIYEQYF. The DNA of the CDR3 is TGTGCCAGCAGTGAGTGGAAGCGGGAGAAGATCTACGAGCAGTACTTC.

This chain connects TRBV4-2 to TRBJ2-1; no definite D call. Trimming removed 2 bases from V and 6 bases from J, with 11 bases in between. CDR1 is LGHNA and CDR2 is YNFKEQ in the germline V gene. This CDR3 has 14 amino acids. The CDR3 DNA follows: TGTGCCAGCAGCCAACCGCGAGGCTTCAATGAGCAGTTCTTC. Amino acids: CASSQPRGFNEQFF.

The gene calls are TRBV4-1 and TRBJ1-5, with TRBD1 matching over 7 bases. Trimming removed 3 bases from V and 4 bases from J; junction bases left unmatched: 6. Per the germline V gene, CDR1 is MGHRA and CDR2 is YSYEKL. The CDR3 length is 15 residues. In nucleotides, the CDR3 is TGCGCCAGCAGCCATCCGGGACAGAGTAATCAGCCCCAGCATTTT. It yields the protein CASSHPGQSNQPQHF.

The V gene is TRBV6-6, the J gene TRBJ2-7; 8 bases match TRBD1. The germline gives CDR1 MNHNY, CDR2 SVGAGI (reference sequence). This CDR3 has 14 amino acids. The V segment lost 4 bases and the J segment 6 bases; nucleotides outside the gene matches: 8. Here the CDR3 DNA reads TGTGCCAGCAGTTCCACCGGGACAGGCGGCGAGCAGTACTTC. It yields the protein CASSSTGTGGEQYF.

The chain has TRBV4-1 and TRBJ2-2; tentative D call: TRBD2 (5 bases). The length of the CDR3 is 16 residues. From germline, CDR1 is MGHRA and CDR2 YSYEKL. V lost 6 bases and J lost 4, with 18 bases in between. This CDR3 reads CASRQHPGNPTGELFF. The CDR3 region has the DNA TGCGCCAGCAGACAACACCCCGGGAACCCCACCGGGGAGCTGTTTTTT.

The chain employs TRBV11-1 and TRBJ2-4; D is undetermined. Trimming cost V 3 bases and J 5 bases, with 5 bases left between them. From germline, CDR1 is SGHAT and CDR2 FQDESV (reference sequence). The CDR3 length is 12 residues. The CDR3 sequence: CASSFTQNIQYF. The CDR3 DNA reads as TGTGCCAGCAGCTTTACACAAAACATTCAGTACTTC.

The sample holds one count of this clone. The chain employs TRBV29-1 and TRBJ2-7; 7 nucleotides line up with TRBD2. This CDR3 contains 13 residues. Unmatched junction bases numbered 6, after V lost 7 bases and J lost 0 bases. CDR1 is SQVTM, CDR2 ANQGSEA, per germline. The CDR3 reads CSAGTINSYEQYF. CDR3 sequence (DNA): TGCAGCGCCGGGACTATCAACTCCTACGAGCAGTACTTC.

The chain carries TRBV6-1 and TRBJ1-5; no definite D call. The CDR3 is made up of 16 amino acids. CDR1 MNHNS and CDR2 SASEGT come from the germline V gene. Trimming removed 2 bases at V and 0 bases at J, with 11 bases between. CDR3 residues: CASSEWAVFSNQPQHF. The CDR3 region has the DNA TGTGCCAGCAGTGAATGGGCAGTATTTAGCAATCAGCCCCAGCATTTT.